The 20 T cell receptor beta chains below were found in one sample sequenced in a study of T cell responses to AZD1222 COVID-19 vaccine. Assay used: immunoSEQ multiplex PCR; TCRdb lists only in-frame clones, some missing. The repertoire holds about 92,000 clones, with roughly nine tenths as singletons. Specimen: peripheral blood, collected on day 0 of AZD1222 vaccination. The receptor source for this set is an adult in good health.

V usage is TRBV19 and J usage is TRBJ1-1; D ambiguous. Germline lookup yields CDR1 LNHDA and CDR2 SQIVND (reference sequence). This CDR3 region has 14 residues. The V end lost 4 bases, the J end lost 6 bases, and 15 bases lay between the germline ends. DNA of the CDR3: TGTGCCAGTAGTACAATAAGGTCCTTGCCTGAAGCTTTCTTT. Translating gives CASSTIRSLPEAFF.

V gene TRBV7-9 combines with J gene TRBJ1-2, with D perhaps matching TRBD1 (6 bases). Germline values: CDR1 SEHNR, CDR2 FQNEAQ (reference sequence). The CDR3 contains 13 residues. The V gene lost 5 bases and the J gene lost 7 bases, with 14 bases spanning the gap. In DNA form, the CDR3 reads TGTGCCAGCAGCCCGATGGGGGCGGCTGGCTACACCTTC. This sequence encodes CASSPMGAAGYTF.

This chain connects TRBV7-9 to TRBJ1-1; D is perhaps TRBD1 (5 bases). The germline V gene encodes CDR1 SEHNR and CDR2 FQNEAQ (reference sequence). With 8 bases removed from V and 6 bases from J, the gap between germline ends came to 13 bases. This CDR3 spans 12 amino acids. DNA for the CDR3: TGTGCCAGCGGAACAGGCGGACCTGAAGCTTTCTTT. Protein product: CASGTGGPEAFF.

This clone was counted once. Germline is not matched at one junction end, which may reflect a read error. This chain connects TRBV3-1 (or the pseudogene TRBV3-2) to TRBJ1-2; no firm D call. CDR3 length equals 13 residues. Germline-derived CDR1 and CDR2 are LGHDT and YNNKEL (reference sequence). The chain's CDR3 is CASSQDARAGKLF. DNA for the CDR3: TGTGCCAGCAGCCAAGATGCCCGTGCAGGCAAACTCTTC.

The chain joins TRBV28 to TRBJ1-2; possibly TRBD1 for D (6 bases). Trimming removed 5 bases from V and 7 bases from J, with 17 bases in between. This CDR3 has 14 amino acids. CDR1 is MDHEN and CDR2 is SYDVKM in the germline V gene. CDR3 in amino acids: CASSLPPTGPGYTF. The CDR3 bases are TGTGCCAGCAGTCTACCCCCGACAGGTCCTGGCTACACCTTC.

This rearrangement joins TRBV5-1 to TRBJ1-2; a weak D match, TRBD1 (5 bases). The V and J ends lost 0 bases and 4 bases respectively, with 16 bases between them. The CDR3 runs 16 residues. Germline V gives CDR1 SGHRS, CDR2 YFSETQ. CDR3 loop: CASSLASGLSGYGYTF. For the CDR3, the DNA is TGCGCCAGCAGCTTGGCCTCGGGACTGAGTGGCTATGGCTACACCTTC.

V usage is TRBV7-2 and J usage is TRBJ2-3, with 10 bases fitting TRBD2. Per the germline V gene, CDR1 is SGHTA and CDR2 is FQGNSA. V gave up 3 bases and J gave up 6 bases; unmatched junction bases: 3. This CDR3 is built from 14 residues. The DNA of the CDR3 is TGTGCCAGCAGCTTTCTAGCGGGGGTTGATACGCAGTATTTT. Encoded protein: CASSFLAGVDTQYF. The full variable domain, with the rest looked up from reference TRBV7-2 and TRBJ2-3, is GAGVSQSPSNKVTEKGKDVELRCDPISGHTALYWYRQSLGQGLEFLIYFQGNSAPDKSGLPSDRFSAERTGGSVSTLTIQRTQQEDSAVYLCASSFLAGVDTQYFGPGTRLTVL.

Only a few counts were recorded for this clone. The chain recombines TRBV27 with TRBJ1-5; a weak D match, TRBD1 (6 bases). V lost 4 bases and J lost 7, with 14 bases in between. Germline CDR1 MNHEY, CDR2 SMNVEV (reference sequence). The CDR3 has 14 amino acids. The CDR3 loop reads CASSSRGQNQPQHF. The DNA for the CDR3 is TGTGCCAGCAGTTCCAGGGGTCAGAACCAGCCCCAGCATTTT.

This rearrangement joins TRBV2 to TRBJ1-3, with D possibly matching TRBD1 (5 bases). Trimming removed 6 bases from V and 2 bases from J, with 14 bases in between. The germline V gene has CDR1 SNHLY and CDR2 FYNNEI. This CDR3 has 15 residues. The CDR3 region is CASSISGGAGNTIYF. The CDR3, as DNA: TGTGCCAGCAGCATTTCGGGGGGGGCTGGAAACACCATATATTTT.

This sequence joins TRBV6-6 and TRBJ2-3; 10 bases match TRBD1. Trimming removed 5 bases from V and 4 bases from J; junction bases left unmatched: 6. Germline CDR1 reads MNHNY; CDR2 reads SVGAGI (reference sequence). There are 15 residues in the CDR3. The CDR3 spells CASSPPGQGSDTQYF. The CDR3 DNA reads as TGTGCCAGCAGTCCGCCGGGACAGGGGTCAGATACGCAGTATTTT.

The chain links TRBV28 to TRBJ1-5; TRBD1 matches 8 bases. CDR1 is MDHEN and CDR2 is SYDVKM in the germline V gene. J gave up 4 bases and V 5 bases, and 7 bases lay outside the gene matches. The length of the CDR3 is 15 residues. CDR3 in DNA: TGTGCCAGCAGTCCCGGGACAGGCTTTAATCAGCCCCAGCATTTT. Translating gives CASSPGTGFNQPQHF.

This chain connects TRBV9 to TRBJ1-6; D is possibly TRBD1 (5 bases). This CDR3 region has 15 residues. The V gene's germline CDR1 is SGDLS and CDR2 YYNGEE. Trimming removed 2 bases from V and 3 bases from J, with 9 bases in between. The CDR3 nucleotides are TGTGCCAGCAGCGTTTGGGGCCTCTATAATTCACCCCTCCACTTT. Translation gives CASSVWGLYNSPLHF.

This clone has a handful of counts. This chain connects TRBV4-1 to TRBJ2-3; 10 bases are a match to TRBD2. The germline V gene encodes CDR1 MGHRA and CDR2 YSYEKL. This CDR3 has 19 amino acids. V trimming: 0 bases; J trimming: 10 bases; junction bases outside the gene matches: 19. The chain's CDR3 is CASSQDRASGGRDHLSQYF. The CDR3 region has the DNA TGCGCCAGCAGCCAAGATCGGGCTAGCGGGGGCCGTGATCACTTGTCGCAGTATTTT.

In regard to this clone: The same CDR3 also results from other DNA sequences found in this sample. This chain links TRBV11-3 with TRBJ2-3, with a possible D match to TRBD2 (5 bases). CDR3 length equals 14 residues. Germline CDR1 and CDR2: SGHNT and YENEEA. V gave up 5 bases and J gave up 0 bases, with 9 bases separating them. In DNA, the CDR3 is TGTGCCAGCAGCCCCGGACTTAGCACAGATACGCAGTATTTT. Translation gives CASSPGLSTDTQYF. The full variable domain, completed using reference TRBV11-3 and TRBJ2-3, is EAGVVQSPRYKIIEKKQPVAFWCNPISGHNTLYWYLQNLGQGPELLIRYENEEAVDDSQLPKDRFSAERLKGVDSTLKIQPAELGDSAVYLCASSPGLSTDTQYFGPGTRLTVL.

The CDR3 spells CASSQRGTGGPHEQYF. CDR3 sequence (DNA): TGTGCCAGCAGCCAAAGGGGGACAGGGGGTCCCCACGAGCAGTACTTC. The chain combines TRBV4-2 with TRBJ2-7, with 11 bases lining up with TRBD1. Per the germline V gene, CDR1 is LGHNA and CDR2 is YNFKEQ. With 2 bases clipped from V and 5 bases from J, the junction kept 8 bases outside the gene matches. The CDR3 totals 16 residues.

The gene calls are TRBV6-5 and TRBJ1-1; TRBD1 is a possible D gene (6 bases). V was trimmed by 6 bases and J by 8 bases, leaving 19 bases between them. Germline V gives CDR1 MNHEY, CDR2 SVGAGI. The CDR3 contains 14 residues. The chain's CDR3 is CASSSSGGRSEAFF. In DNA, the CDR3 is TGTGCCAGCAGCTCATCGGGGGGCCGTTCCGAAGCTTTCTTT.

As for this clone: The junction departs from the called germline gene at one end, perhaps through a read error. The V call is TRBV7-2, the J call TRBJ1-1; no definite D call. The germline V gene has CDR1 SGHTA and CDR2 FQGNSA. The CDR3 is 13 amino acids. In DNA form, the CDR3 reads TGTGCCAGCAGCCCCGGGCGGACTCCTCCCCCGTACTTT. The encoded protein is CASSPGRTPPPYF.

The rearrangement joins TRBV7-8 to TRBJ1-1; 9 nucleotides agree with TRBD1. The junction had 4 bases not matched to a gene; V was cut back by 1 base and J by 1 base. CDR1 and CDR2 (germline): SGHVS, FQNEAQ. The CDR3 has 16 residues. The CDR3: CASSLGTGGGNTEAFF. The CDR3 coding sequence is TGTGCCAGCAGCTTAGGCACAGGGGGCGGGAACACTGAAGCTTTCTTT.

This chain uses TRBV6-5 with TRBJ2-7; D is uncertain. Germline values: CDR1 MNHEY, CDR2 SVGAGI. The CDR3 consists of 13 residues. V lost 2 bases to trimming and J lost 3 bases, with 8 bases between them. CDR3 bases: TGTGCCAGCAGTTACGCCCGGTACTACGAGCAGTACTTC. It translates to CASSYARYYEQYF.

This chain uses TRBV5-1 with TRBJ2-7; 8 bases match TRBD1. The length of the CDR3 is 15 residues. Trimming removed 0 bases from V and 6 bases from J; junction bases left unmatched: 8. Germline V gives CDR1 SGHRS, CDR2 YFSETQ. The CDR3, as DNA: TGCGCCAGCAGCTTGGCAGGGGGCGGGCCTACCGAGCAGTACTTC. This codes for CASSLAGGGPTEQYF.